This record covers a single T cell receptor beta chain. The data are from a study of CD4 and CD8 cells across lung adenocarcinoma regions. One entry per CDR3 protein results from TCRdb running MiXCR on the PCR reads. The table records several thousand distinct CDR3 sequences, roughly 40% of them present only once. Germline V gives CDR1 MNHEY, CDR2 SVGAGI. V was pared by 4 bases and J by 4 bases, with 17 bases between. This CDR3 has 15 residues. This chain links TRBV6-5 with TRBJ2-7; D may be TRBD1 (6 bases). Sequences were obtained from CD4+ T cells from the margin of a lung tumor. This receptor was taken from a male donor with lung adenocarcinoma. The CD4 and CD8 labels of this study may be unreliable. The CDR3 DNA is TGTGCCAGCAGTTTTTCAACAGGGACAAGTTACGAGCAGTACTTC. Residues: CASSFSTGTSYEQYF.